This entry lists 21 T cell receptor beta chains sequenced from one sample in a study of control samples from healthy donors and cancer patients. Only in-frame clones appear in the TCRdb table, and some are missing; sequencing was by immunoSEQ multiplex PCR. In the table there are nearly 200,000 clones, roughly nine tenths of which are singletons. Sequencing was performed on blood. The receptor set was obtained from a young man in good health.

The chain uses TRBV19 and TRBJ2-5; D remains ambiguous. Germline V lookup: CDR1 LNHDA, CDR2 SQIVND (reference sequence). The CDR3 loop spans 13 amino acids. V dropped 4 bases and J dropped 3 bases, with 9 bases sitting between them. The CDR3 spells CASSKGIEETQYF. In DNA, the CDR3 is TGTGCCAGTAGTAAGGGCATAGAAGAGACCCAGTACTTC.

The chain couples TRBV19 to TRBJ1-5, with TRBD1 matching over 9 bases. Germline CDR1 is LNHDA and CDR2 is SQIVND (reference sequence). V shed 6 bases and J 3 bases; nucleotides not matched to a gene: 9. CDR3 size: 16 residues. The CDR3 region is CASRQQQGAFNQPQHF. Here the CDR3 DNA reads TGTGCCAGTAGACAACAACAGGGGGCTTTCAATCAGCCCCAGCATTTT.

In this sample, this clone turned up once. This chain uses TRBV14 with TRBJ2-2, with 7 bases matching TRBD1. This CDR3 has 17 amino acids. The V and J ends lost 3 bases and 6 bases, in that order; junction bases with no gene match: 13. CDR1 is SGHDN and CDR2 is FVKESK in the germline V gene. The CDR3 protein is CASSQKGTARDPGELFF. The CDR3 nucleotides are TGTGCCAGCAGCCAGAAAGGGACAGCGAGGGACCCCGGGGAGCTGTTTTTT.

This chain joins TRBV24-1 and TRBJ1-6, with D maybe TRBD1 (5 bases). Trimming cost V 3 bases and J 7 bases, with 12 bases left between them. Germline CDR1 KGHDR, CDR2 SFDVKD. This CDR3 is built from 15 residues. The CDR3 DNA is TGTGCCACCAGTGATCCCGACAGATACAATTCACCCCTCCACTTT. It yields the protein CATSDPDRYNSPLHF.

V gene TRBV5-1 combines with J gene TRBJ1-2; D is unresolved. Germline values: CDR1 SGHRS, CDR2 YFSETQ. CDR3 size: 11 residues. Trimming took 5 bases from V and 5 from J, leaving 7 bases between them. In DNA form, the CDR3 reads TGCGCCAGCAGGACGGGTTATGGCTACACCTTC. This gives the protein CASRTGYGYTF.

The rearrangement joins TRBV3-1 (or the pseudogene TRBV3-2) to TRBJ1-6; no clear D. The CDR3 loop spans 13 amino acids. The germline gives CDR1 LGHDT, CDR2 YNNKEL (reference sequence). Trimming left V 5 bases short and J 10 bases short, with 12 bases between. CDR3 sequence: CASSGQVSSPLHF. As DNA, the CDR3 is TGTGCCAGCAGCGGGCAGGTTAGCTCACCCCTCCACTTT.

J is TRBJ2-6 and V is TRBV3-1 (or the pseudogene TRBV3-2); D is uncertain. The CDR3 contains 16 residues. The germline gives CDR1 LGHDT, CDR2 YNNKEL (reference sequence). The V end lost 0 bases, the J end lost 0 bases, and 6 bases lay between the germline ends. The CDR3 loop is CASSQEYSSGANVLTF. CDR3 in DNA: TGTGCCAGCAGCCAAGAATATAGCTCTGGGGCCAACGTCCTGACTTTC.

This sequence joins TRBV2 and TRBJ1-1; D is undetermined. Trimming took off 3 bases at V and 4 bases at J, with 9 bases between the two ends. The germline gives CDR1 SNHLY, CDR2 FYNNEI. The CDR3 is made up of 13 amino acids. The CDR3 reads CASSDMGGTEAFF. Written as DNA, the CDR3 is TGTGCCAGCAGTGATATGGGAGGCACTGAAGCTTTCTTT. Based on the CDR3 plus reference TRBV2 and TRBJ1-1, the full variable domain is EPEVTQTPSHQVTQMGQEVILRCVPISNHLYFYWYRQILGQKVEFLVSFYNNEISEKSEIFDDQFSVERPDGSNFTLKIRSTKLEDSAMYFCASSDMGGTEAFFGQGTRLTVV.

The chain couples TRBV7-2 to TRBJ2-1; D may be TRBD1 (5 bases). V was cut by 5 bases and J by 0 bases, with 8 bases left in between. This CDR3 region has 14 residues. CDR1 is SGHTA and CDR2 is FQGNSA in the germline V gene. CDR3 protein: CASSRTRSYNEQFF. The CDR3 DNA reads TGTGCCAGCAGCCGGACACGCTCCTACAATGAGCAGTTCTTC.

The chain employs TRBV28 and TRBJ1-5; a weak D match, TRBD1 (5 bases). The germline V and J ends were trimmed by 4 bases and 1 base, with 17 bases remaining between them. Germline CDR1 reads MDHEN; CDR2 reads SYDVKM. The CDR3 has 17 residues. The CDR3 loop reads CASSSSAGDASNQPQHF. DNA for the CDR3: TGTGCCAGCAGTTCCTCTGCTGGGGACGCCAGCAATCAGCCCCAGCATTTT.

The chain recombines TRBV9 with TRBJ1-2; 7 bases align to TRBD1. This CDR3 is built from 14 residues. Germline lookup yields CDR1 SGDLS and CDR2 YYNGEE. The J segment lost 9 bases and the V segment lost 4 bases, leaving 12 bases of the junction unmatched. The CDR3 region is CASSPDRARIRYTF. In nucleotides, the CDR3 is TGTGCCAGCAGCCCTGACAGGGCCCGAATTCGCTACACCTTC.

The CDR3 region has the DNA TGTGCCAGCAGCCTGACCTATCAAGAGACCCAGTACTTC. Amino acid sequence: CASSLTYQETQYF. The chain employs TRBV7-2 and TRBJ2-5; D is undetermined. V was shortened by 5 bases and J by 2 bases, with 9 bases between the two germline ends. The CDR3 loop spans 13 amino acids. Germline CDR1 and CDR2: SGHTA and FQGNSA.

This clone was seen more than once but under ten times. This sequence joins TRBV6-5 and TRBJ2-7; 7 bases map to TRBD1. The J segment lost 2 bases and the V segment lost 7 bases, leaving 5 bases of the junction unmatched. CDR3 length: 13 residues. The germline gives CDR1 MNHEY, CDR2 SVGAGI. CDR3 coding DNA: TGTGCCAGCATCAGGGACAGCCCCTACGAGCAGTACTTC. It encodes CASIRDSPYEQYF.

V usage is TRBV30 and J usage is TRBJ1-2; 9 bases line up with TRBD1. V lost 5 bases, J lost 5 bases, and 3 bases stayed unmatched. This CDR3 comprises 12 residues. Germline values: CDR1 GTSNPN, CDR2 SVGIG (reference sequence). The CDR3 protein is CAWGQGRYGYTF. For the CDR3, the DNA is TGTGCCTGGGGACAGGGGAGATATGGCTACACCTTC.

The rearrangement links TRBV10-2 to TRBJ1-4; no clear D gene. Germline V gives CDR1 WSHSY, CDR2 SAAADI. CDR3 size: 15 residues. With 0 bases removed from V and 4 bases from J, the gap between germline ends came to 9 bases. CDR3 DNA sequence: TGCGCCAGCAGTGAGTCCGGAGGGATTAATGAAAAACTGTTTTTT. Protein sequence: CASSESGGINEKLFF.

J is TRBJ1-2 and V is TRBV30, with D possibly matching TRBD1 (6 bases). This CDR3 has 13 residues. Germline lookup yields CDR1 GTSNPN and CDR2 SVGIG (reference sequence). The germline V and J ends were trimmed by 3 bases and 8 bases, with 16 bases remaining between them. The CDR3 loop is CAWRTGAVRGYTF. CDR3 nucleotides: TGTGCCTGGAGGACAGGCGCCGTGAGGGGCTACACCTTC.

The V and J genes are TRBV10-2 and TRBJ1-1; D uncertain. CDR3 length: 13 residues. Germline V gene lookup returns CDR1 WSHSY and CDR2 SAAADI. Trimming removed 0 bases at V and 2 bases at J, with 4 bases between. The CDR3 DNA reads as TGCGCCAGCAGTGAGTCCATCAACACTGAAGCTTTCTTT. Its protein is CASSESINTEAFF.

The chain carries TRBV19 and TRBJ1-6; maybe TRBD1 (6 bases). The CDR3 sequence is 14 residues long. CDR1 is LNHDA, CDR2 SQIVND, per germline (reference sequence). V dropped 8 bases and J dropped 10 bases, with 18 bases sitting between them. The CDR3: CASGGQTFNSPLHF. The DNA for the CDR3 is TGTGCCAGTGGAGGACAGACTTTTAACTCACCCCTCCACTTT.

The J gene is TRBJ1-2, the V gene TRBV11-2, with D unclear. Germline loops: CDR1 SGHAT, CDR2 FQNNGV. CDR3 length: 15 residues. With 4 bases removed from V and 4 bases from J, the gap between germline ends came to 16 bases. In nucleotides, the CDR3 is TGTGCCAGCAGCTCTCGACGGGCACGTGGCTATGGCTACACCTTC. It specifies CASSSRRARGYGYTF.

This chain links TRBV16 with TRBJ1-2, with 7 bases that match TRBD1. With 4 bases clipped from V and 5 bases from J, the junction kept 10 bases outside the gene matches. The germline V gene encodes CDR1 KGHSY and CDR2 FQNENV. The CDR3 is 15 amino acids. Written as DNA, the CDR3 is TGTGCCAGCAGCCCACAGACAGGGCCAAGATATGGCTACACCTTC. This gives the protein CASSPQTGPRYGYTF. Supplemented by reference TRBV16 and TRBJ1-2, the full variable domain reads GEEVAQTPKHLVRGEGQKAKLYCAPIKGHSYVFWYQQVLKNEFKFLISFQNENVFDETGMPKERFSAKCLPNSPCSLEIQATKLEDSAVYFCASSPQTGPRYGYTFGSGTRLTVV.

Only a few counts were recorded for this clone. The V and J genes are TRBV6-4 and TRBJ2-1, with 7 positions matching TRBD1. This CDR3 is 16 amino acids long. Per the germline V gene, CDR1 is MRHNA and CDR2 is SNTAGT. The J segment lost 3 bases and the V segment lost 2 bases, leaving 7 bases of the junction unmatched. CDR3 DNA sequence: TGTGCCAGCAGTGACACGGACAGGTGGGGCTACAATGAGCAGTTCTTC. It translates to CASSDTDRWGYNEQFF.